This is a list of T cell receptor beta chains from one sample in a study of a mutant IDH1 vaccine in newly diagnosed glioma. These receptors have no identified antigens. Assay: immunoSEQ multiplex PCR; the TCRdb copy retains only in-frame clones and omits some. This sample has approximately 79,000 clones, with approximately 89% found just once. The sequenced sample was PBMCs, obtained from a glioma patient whose treatment included an IDH1 peptide vaccine. The source of these receptors is a woman aged 50 to 60 with glioma. Both conserved end residues are part of each CDR3. The D gene is left open where the match is weak. Clone size is shown for a subset of rows, as once, few, many or a class of expanded clone.

cdr3_aa,cdr3_nt,clone_size,v_call,d_call,j_call
CASSPGQTYSNQPQHF,TGTGCCAGCTCACCCGGACAGACCTATAGCAATCAGCCCCAGCATTTT,.,TRBV18,.,TRBJ1-5
CASSWESYEQYF,TGTGCCAGCAGCTGGGAGTCCTACGAGCAGTACTTC,.,TRBV5-4,.,TRBJ2-7
CASSPNFLVTEAFF,TGTGCCAGCAGCCCAAATTTTTTAGTGACTGAAGCTTTCTTT,.,TRBV11-2,.,TRBJ1-1
CASSRKAGIAYEQYF,TGTGCCAGCAGCCGAAAAGCGGGTATTGCCTACGAGCAGTACTTC,few,TRBV14,.,TRBJ2-7
CASSKGGERSKNIQYF,TGTGCCAGCAGCAAGGGGGGAGAGCGGTCCAAAAACATTCAGTACTTC,.,TRBV27,.,TRBJ2-4
CASSLEGFLGNQPQHF,TGTGCCAGCAGCTTAGAGGGGTTCTTGGGCAATCAGCCCCAGCATTTT,once,TRBV7-2,.,TRBJ1-5
CASSQQGAKEKLFF,TGTGCCAGCAGCCAACAGGGGGCGAAGGAAAAACTGTTTTTT,.,TRBV7-9,TRBD1,TRBJ1-4
CASSPGRTSYEQYF,TGTGCCAGCAGCCCCGGCAGGACTAGCTACGAGCAGTACTTC,.,TRBV7-2,TRBD2,TRBJ2-7
CASSLSAGFQTEAFF,TGTGCCAGCAGTTTATCGGCAGGGTTTCAAACTGAAGCTTTCTTT,once,TRBV27,.,TRBJ1-1
CASRVLAGVSYNEQFF,TGCGCCAGCCGCGTACTAGCGGGAGTCTCCTACAATGAGCAGTTCTTC,.,TRBV5-1,TRBD2,TRBJ2-1
CASSQGTAGNTIYF,TGCGCCAGCAGCCAGGGGACAGCTGGAAACACCATATATTTT,few,TRBV5-1,TRBD1,TRBJ1-3
CASSPTDRGKWGNQPQHF,TGTGCCAGCAGTCCCACGGACAGGGGGAAATGGGGCAATCAGCCCCAGCATTTT,.,TRBV28,TRBD1,TRBJ1-5
CASSPFAGLYEQYF,TGTGCCAGCAGCCCCTTCGCGGGGCTCTACGAGCAGTACTTC,.,TRBV9,.,TRBJ2-7
CASSLYRVSYEQYF,TGTGCCAGCAGCTTGTACAGGGTTTCCTACGAGCAGTACTTC,once,TRBV5-6,.,TRBJ2-7
CATSRDQGLSYEQYF,TGTGCCACCAGCAGAGATCAGGGGCTATCCTACGAGCAGTACTTC,.,TRBV15,.,TRBJ2-7
CASSYGGPRETQYF,TGCGCCAGCAGCTATGGAGGACCCAGGGAGACCCAGTACTTC,few,TRBV5-1,.,TRBJ2-5
CASSTPRRGLSQPQHF,TGTGCCAGCAGCACTCCTAGACGGGGGCTGAGTCAGCCCCAGCATTTT,.,TRBV21-1,.,TRBJ1-5
CASSLEATGNEQFF,TGCGCCAGCAGCTTGGAGGCCACCGGCAATGAGCAGTTCTTC,.,TRBV5-1,.,TRBJ2-1
CASIRDSSYNSPLHF,TGTGCCAGCATTAGGGACAGCTCCTATAATTCACCCCTCCACTTT,.,TRBV6-1,TRBD1,TRBJ1-6
CASSLGFNSPLHF,TGTGCCAGCAGTTTGGGTTTTAATTCACCCCTCCACTTT,.,TRBV6-5,.,TRBJ1-6
CASGLVDGGQFF,TGTGCTAGTGGTTTGGTGGACGGGGGGCAGTTCTTC,.,TRBV12-5,.,TRBJ2-1
CASSAEGRNNQPQHF,TGTGCCAGCAGTGCTGAAGGACGGAACAATCAGCCCCAGCATTTT,.,TRBV6-1,.,TRBJ1-5
CASSSPHKTSGRVGWAYEQYF,TGTGCCAGCAGTTCCCCGCATAAGACTAGCGGGAGAGTGGGGTGGGCCTACGAGCAGTACTTC,once,TRBV28,TRBD2,TRBJ2-7
CASSLGPTYEQYF,TGTGCCAGCAGCTTAGGACCTACCTACGAGCAGTACTTC,.,TRBV11-2,.,TRBJ2-7
CASKRQGPSYEQYF,TGTGCCAGCAAACGACAGGGCCCTTCCTACGAGCAGTACTTC,.,TRBV19,TRBD1,TRBJ2-7
CASSRDSLIAEQFF,TGTGCCAGCAGCCGGGACTCACTCATCGCTGAGCAGTTCTTC,.,TRBV7-3,.,TRBJ2-1
CATSRGGARWGTEAFF,TGTGCCACCAGCAGGGGCGGGGCCCGTTGGGGCACTGAAGCTTTCTTT,.,TRBV15,.,TRBJ1-1
CASSLADRAGSEQFF,TGTGCCAGCAGTTTGGCGGACAGGGCGGGTAGTGAGCAGTTCTTC,.,TRBV28,TRBD1,TRBJ2-1
CASSLFLPSATEAFF,TGTGCCAGCAGTTTATTCCTCCCCTCCGCGACTGAAGCTTTCTTT,.,TRBV27,.,TRBJ1-1
CASSEGTGGNQPQHF,TGTGCCAGCAGTGAAGGGACGGGGGGCAATCAGCCCCAGCATTTT,.,TRBV6-1,.,TRBJ1-5
CASSIEMAYRQPQHF,TGTGCCAGTAGTATCGAAATGGCATACCGGCAGCCCCAGCATTTT,few,TRBV19,.,TRBJ1-5
CASSLDRSYEQYF,TGTGCCAGCAGTTTGGACAGGTCCTACGAGCAGTACTTC,.,TRBV2,TRBD1,TRBJ2-7
CASSKSGGEGTEAFF,TGTGCCAGCAGCAAATCAGGGGGCGAAGGCACTGAAGCTTTCTTT,.,TRBV21-1,.,TRBJ1-1
CASSGGQNLGYTF,TGCGCCAGCAGTGGGGGCCAGAACCTGGGCTACACCTTC,.,TRBV10-2,.,TRBJ1-2
CAISEGRLGAGEQFF,TGTGCCATCAGTGAAGGTCGATTGGGGGCCGGTGAGCAGTTCTTC,.,TRBV10-3,.,TRBJ2-1
CSGGTGYEQYF,TGCAGCGGAGGGACAGGCTACGAGCAGTACTTC,.,TRBV29-1,TRBD1,TRBJ2-7
CASSPLWTGVGYNEQFF,TGTGCCAGCAGCCCGCTCTGGACAGGGGTCGGTTACAATGAGCAGTTCTTC,.,TRBV11-2,TRBD1,TRBJ2-1
CASRTEERRGYTF,TGTGCCAGTAGGACGGAGGAGCGAAGGGGCTACACCTTC,.,TRBV19,.,TRBJ1-2
CASSSSGLAADTQYF,TGTGCCAGCTCATCATCCGGACTAGCGGCAGATACGCAGTATTTT,.,TRBV18,TRBD2,TRBJ2-3